Listed below are T cell receptor beta chains from one sample, sequenced in a study of blood T cell repertoires in COVID-19. The protocol was immunoSEQ multiplex PCR, while the TCRdb copy is restricted to in-frame clones and leaves out a portion. The sample lists under 250,000 clones; 75% to 85% were seen once. Specimen: peripheral blood. Receptors originate from a human donor in a cohort sampled during active COVID-19. Each CDR3 is given with its conserved first and last residue. D genes are given only for firm matches. Clone size appears in some rows only: once, few, many, or a class for an expanded clone.

D: TRBD1
V: TRBV5-1
J: TRBJ1-1
size: NA
CDR3: CASSLSTGVGTEAFF
DNA: TGCGCCAGCAGCTTATCCACAGGGGTAGGAACTGAAGCTTTCTTT

D: NA
V: TRBV7-9
J: TRBJ1-2
size: many
CDR3: CASSLGGGYGYTF
DNA: TGTGCCAGCAGCTTAGGCGGGGGCTATGGCTACACCTTC

D: TRBD1
V: TRBV7-3
J: TRBJ1-1
size: NA
CDR3: CASSPGTGFSEAFF
DNA: TGTGCCAGCAGCCCCGGGACAGGGTTCTCTGAAGCTTTCTTT

D: TRBD1
V: TRBV5-4
J: TRBJ1-3
size: once
CDR3: CASIPQGGNTIYF
DNA: TGTGCCAGCATCCCACAGGGGGGAAACACCATATATTTT

D: TRBD1
V: TRBV3-1/TRBV3-2
J: TRBJ1-2
size: once
CDR3: CASRITTGVNYGYTF
DNA: TGTGCCAGCAGGATAACGACAGGGGTTAACTATGGCTACACCTTC

D: NA
V: TRBV21-1
J: TRBJ1-1
size: few
CDR3: CASSRTGDTEAFF
DNA: TGTGCCAGCAGCAGAACAGGAGACACTGAAGCTTTCTTT

D: TRBD2
V: TRBV5-1
J: TRBJ2-2
size: NA
CDR3: CASSFGGSDTGELFF
DNA: TGCGCCAGCAGCTTTGGCGGGAGTGACACCGGGGAGCTGTTTTTT

D: NA
V: TRBV5-1
J: TRBJ1-5
size: few
CDR3: CASSLGDNQPQHF
DNA: TGCGCCAGCAGCCTCGGGGACAATCAGCCCCAGCATTTT

D: NA
V: TRBV5-5
J: TRBJ1-1
size: NA
CDR3: CASSFDWGDTEAFF
DNA: TGTGCCAGCAGCTTTGACTGGGGGGACACTGAAGCTTTCTTT

D: TRBD1
V: TRBV4-3
J: TRBJ2-2
size: NA
CDR3: CASATGTNTGELFF
DNA: TGCGCCAGCGCGACAGGGACAAACACCGGGGAGCTGTTTTTT

D: TRBD1
V: TRBV5-1
J: TRBJ1-2
size: NA
CDR3: CASSLRTGGVVYGYTF
DNA: TGCGCCAGCAGCCTCAGGACAGGGGGCGTCGTCTATGGCTACACCTTC

D: TRBD2
V: TRBV9
J: TRBJ2-1
size: NA
CDR3: CASSVGLAGVVNEQFF
DNA: TGTGCCAGCAGCGTAGGTCTAGCGGGAGTTGTTAATGAGCAGTTCTTC

D: TRBD2
V: TRBV9
J: TRBJ2-7
size: NA
CDR3: CASSPLREARYEQYF
DNA: TGTGCCAGCAGCCCCCTACGGGAGGCCCGATACGAGCAGTACTTC

D: NA
V: TRBV30
J: TRBJ1-5
size: NA
CDR3: CAYSGVSGNQPQHF
DNA: TGTGCCTACTCAGGGGTTTCGGGCAATCAGCCCCAGCATTTT

D: NA
V: TRBV5-6
J: TRBJ1-5
size: NA
CDR3: CASVRRDQPQHF
DNA: TGTGCCAGCGTTAGGCGGGATCAGCCCCAGCATTTT

D: TRBD1
V: TRBV7-9
J: TRBJ1-2
size: NA
CDR3: CASTRRDRGLYGYTF
DNA: TGTGCCAGCACCCGCCGGGACAGGGGACTCTATGGCTACACCTTC

D: NA
V: TRBV15
J: TRBJ1-5
size: NA
CDR3: CATSKTKYQPQHF
DNA: TGTGCCACCAGCAAGACTAAATATCAGCCCCAGCATTTT

D: TRBD1
V: TRBV30
J: TRBJ1-6
size: many
CDR3: CAWRETGGPLHF
DNA: TGTGCCTGGAGGGAGACAGGGGGTCCCCTCCACTTT

D: NA
V: TRBV20-1
J: TRBJ2-7
size: NA
CDR3: CSASSPQRLYEQYF
DNA: TGCAGTGCTAGTTCCCCCCAGCGACTCTACGAGCAGTACTTC

D: NA
V: TRBV7-9
J: TRBJ1-1
size: NA
CDR3: CASSLAFVRTEAFF
DNA: TGTGCCAGCAGCTTAGCGTTCGTTAGAACTGAAGCTTTCTTT

D: TRBD1
V: TRBV7-9
J: TRBJ1-5
size: NA
CDR3: CASSSGTGINQPQHF
DNA: TGTGCCAGCAGCTCCGGGACAGGTATCAATCAGCCCCAGCATTTT

D: NA
V: TRBV2
J: TRBJ1-1
size: few
CDR3: CASSRNRENTEAFF
DNA: TGTGCCAGCAGTCGGAACAGGGAGAACACTGAAGCTTTCTTT

D: NA
V: TRBV10-2
J: TRBJ2-7
size: NA
CDR3: CASSERQGLKQQYF
DNA: TGCGCCAGCAGTGAGAGGCAGGGGTTAAAGCAGCAGTACTTC

D: NA
V: TRBV7-9
J: TRBJ1-6
size: NA
CDR3: CASRPTGMVHSPLHF
DNA: TGTGCCAGCAGACCCACAGGGATGGTCCATTCACCCCTCCACTTT

D: NA
V: TRBV28
J: TRBJ1-1
size: NA
CDR3: CASRLTTSTEAFF
DNA: TGTGCCAGCAGATTAACCACGAGCACTGAAGCTTTCTTT

D: TRBD1
V: TRBV5-8
J: TRBJ2-5
size: NA
CDR3: CASSPRQGVQETQYF
DNA: TGTGCCAGCAGCCCGAGACAGGGGGTCCAAGAGACCCAGTACTTC

D: NA
V: TRBV30
J: TRBJ2-3
size: NA
CDR3: CAWANLGGRGTQYF
DNA: TGTGCCTGGGCTAACCTCGGGGGAAGGGGTACGCAGTATTTT

D: NA
V: TRBV5-1
J: TRBJ1-1
size: NA
CDR3: CASSAVGGEKAFF
DNA: TGCGCCAGCAGCGCTGTGGGGGGGGAGAAAGCTTTCTTT

D: TRBD2
V: TRBV29-1
J: TRBJ2-4
size: NA
CDR3: CSVVPIAGTPGAKNIQYF
DNA: TGCAGCGTTGTCCCTATAGCGGGGACCCCGGGAGCCAAAAACATTCAGTACTTC

D: TRBD2
V: TRBV7-2
J: TRBJ2-5
size: NA
CDR3: CASSLEGSGGYQETQYF
DNA: TGTGCCAGCAGCTTAGAGGGCAGCGGGGGGTACCAAGAGACCCAGTACTTC

D: NA
V: TRBV6-1
J: TRBJ2-7
size: NA
CDR3: CASSELTGSSYEQYF
DNA: TGTGCCAGCAGTGAACTGACGGGTAGCTCCTACGAGCAGTACTTC

D: NA
V: TRBV19
J: TRBJ1-5
size: NA
CDR3: CASSIVGQSLNQPQHF
DNA: TGTGCCAGTAGTATAGTTGGACAGTCCTTAAATCAGCCCCAGCATTTT

D: NA
V: TRBV7-9
J: TRBJ1-2
size: few
CDR3: CASSPRSGGEGGYTF
DNA: TGTGCCAGCAGCCCACGGTCGGGGGGCGAAGGTGGCTACACCTTC

D: TRBD1
V: TRBV3-1/TRBV3-2
J: TRBJ1-4
size: NA
CDR3: CASRSNRDRGLGEKLFF
DNA: TGTGCCAGCAGATCCAACCGGGACAGGGGGCTAGGGGAAAAACTGTTTTTT

D: NA
V: TRBV3-1/TRBV3-2
J: TRBJ2-5
size: NA
CDR3: CASSQRGPLVRQETQYF
DNA: TGTGCCAGCAGCCAAAGGGGCCCCCTAGTACGGCAAGAGACCCAGTACTTC

D: NA
V: TRBV5-1
J: TRBJ1-3
size: NA
CDR3: CASSLATGDHTIYF
DNA: TGCGCCAGCAGCTTGGCAACGGGGGACCACACCATATATTTT

D: TRBD1
V: TRBV19
J: TRBJ1-2
size: NA
CDR3: CASRPGQGFYGYTF
DNA: TGTGCCAGTAGGCCGGGACAGGGATTCTATGGCTACACCTTC

D: TRBD1
V: TRBV7-2
J: TRBJ2-1
size: NA
CDR3: CASSGQGPYNEQFF
DNA: TGTGCCAGCAGCGGACAGGGGCCTTACAATGAGCAGTTCTTC

D: NA
V: TRBV6-6
J: TRBJ1-1
size: NA
CDR3: CASSYSVGHTEAFF
DNA: TGTGCCAGCAGTTACTCAGTGGGGCACACTGAAGCTTTCTTT

D: NA
V: TRBV19
J: TRBJ2-1
size: NA
CDR3: CASRDSGEQFF
DNA: TGTGCCAGTCGGGACTCAGGTGAGCAGTTCTTC

D: NA
V: TRBV6-6
J: TRBJ2-2
size: NA
CDR3: CASILDSANTGELFF
DNA: TGTGCCAGCATCCTAGACAGCGCGAACACCGGGGAGCTGTTTTTT

D: NA
V: TRBV2
J: TRBJ1-6
size: NA
CDR3: CASRPGSESPLHF
DNA: TGTGCCAGCAGGCCCGGGAGTGAATCACCCCTCCACTTT

D: NA
V: TRBV28
J: TRBJ1-2
size: NA
CDR3: CASSTGEAVGYTF
DNA: TGTGCCAGCAGCACTGGGGAGGCAGTTGGCTACACCTTC

D: NA
V: TRBV29-1
J: TRBJ1-2
size: NA
CDR3: CSAWVGGYGYTF
DNA: TGCAGCGCTTGGGTAGGGGGCTATGGCTACACCTTC

D: NA
V: TRBV7-9
J: TRBJ1-3
size: NA
CDR3: CASSLTADSSGNTIYF
DNA: TGTGCCAGCAGCTTAACAGCCGACAGCTCTGGAAACACCATATATTTT

D: NA
V: TRBV12-3/TRBV12-4
J: TRBJ2-2
size: NA
CDR3: CASSFRGRGELFF
DNA: TGTGCCAGCAGTTTTCGCGGGCGGGGGGAGCTGTTTTTT

D: NA
V: TRBV6-1
J: TRBJ1-3
size: NA
CDR3: CASSEQSLTSSGNTIYF
DNA: TGTGCCAGCAGTGAACAAAGTCTCACTAGCTCTGGAAACACCATATATTTT

D: NA
V: TRBV19
J: TRBJ2-6
size: NA
CDR3: CAAGTGANVLTF
DNA: TGTGCCGCCGGGACAGGGGCCAACGTCCTGACTTTC

D: TRBD1
V: TRBV19
J: TRBJ2-2
size: NA
CDR3: CASSSRQGTGELFF
DNA: TGTGCCAGTAGTTCTCGACAGGGGACCGGGGAGCTGTTTTTT

D: NA
V: TRBV9
J: TRBJ2-5
size: many
CDR3: CASSQGTTQETQYF
DNA: TGTGCCAGCAGCCAGGGGACTACCCAAGAGACCCAGTACTTC

D: NA
V: TRBV29-1
J: TRBJ1-1
size: NA
CDR3: CSVEEVPGTEAFF
DNA: TGCAGCGTTGAAGAGGTTCCGGGCACTGAAGCTTTCTTT

D: TRBD2
V: TRBV11-3
J: TRBJ2-2
size: NA
CDR3: CASSLGGRDTGELFF
DNA: TGTGCCAGCAGCTTAGGCGGGAGGGACACCGGGGAGCTGTTTTTT

D: NA
V: TRBV2
J: TRBJ2-7
size: NA
CDR3: CASRPSHSTRNTYEQYF
DNA: TGTGCCAGCAGGCCCTCTCATAGCACGAGAAATACCTACGAGCAGTACTTC

D: TRBD1
V: TRBV6-5
J: TRBJ2-7
size: NA
CDR3: CASAGTGGLEQYF
DNA: TGTGCCAGCGCCGGGACAGGGGGTCTCGAGCAGTACTTC

D: TRBD1
V: TRBV5-8
J: TRBJ1-2
size: NA
CDR3: CASSFFTGTGGFYGYTF
DNA: TGTGCCAGCAGCTTTTTTACCGGGACAGGGGGCTTCTATGGCTACACCTTC